This T cell receptor (beta chain) was sequenced in a study of siplizumab effects on memory and regulatory T cells. Study-wide findings and caveats: Roughly 80-96% of proliferating CD4+ or CD8+ clones defied assignment to a naive or memory phenotype. Just a small share of alloreactive clones was traced back to unstimulated subsets.

The authors cocultured the mixed lymphocyte reaction cells at 37 degrees C for approximately six days. For this clone: Its antigen is not identified.

The germline CDR1 and CDR2 sequences are SGDLS and YYNGEE. This CDR3 region has 12 residues. Generated by immunoSEQ multiplex PCR, the TCRdb table keeps only in-frame clones and is missing some. Among about 12,000 clones listed, roughly 43% were seen once. The sequence derives from a human donor in good health; the cells came from an allogeneic mixed lymphocyte reaction. The rearrangement joins TRBV9 to TRBJ2-1; D may be TRBD2 (5 bases). The material sequenced was CFSE-low (dividing) CD8+ T cells sorted from an allogeneic mixed lymphocyte reaction. The CDR3 sequence: CASRGSYNEQFF. For the CDR3, the DNA is TGTGCAAGTCGGGGTTCCTACAATGAGCAGTTCTTC. The complete variable domain, with remaining parts taken from reference TRBV9 and TRBJ2-1, reads DSGVTQTPKHLITATGQRVTLRCSPRSGDLSVYWYQQSLDQGLQFLIQYYNGEERAKGNILERFSAQQFPDLHSELNLSSLELGDSALYFCASRGSYNEQFFGPGTRLTVL.